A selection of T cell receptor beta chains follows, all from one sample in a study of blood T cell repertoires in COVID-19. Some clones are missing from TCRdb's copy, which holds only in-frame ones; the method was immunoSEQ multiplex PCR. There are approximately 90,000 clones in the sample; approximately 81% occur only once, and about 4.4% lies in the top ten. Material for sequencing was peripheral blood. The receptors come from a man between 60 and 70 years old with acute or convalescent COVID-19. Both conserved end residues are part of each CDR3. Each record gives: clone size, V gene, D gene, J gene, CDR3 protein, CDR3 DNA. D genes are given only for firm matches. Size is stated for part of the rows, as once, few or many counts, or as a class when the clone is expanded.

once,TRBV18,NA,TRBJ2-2,CASSPSPGVTGELFF,TGTGCCAGCTCACCATCCCCAGGGGTCACCGGGGAGCTGTTTTTT
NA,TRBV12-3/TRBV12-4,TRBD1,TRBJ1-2,CASSLSGGIGYTF,TGTGCCAGCAGTTTATCAGGGGGCATTGGCTACACCTTC
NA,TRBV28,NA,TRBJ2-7,CASSGSTTREQYF,TGTGCCAGCAGTGGTTCGACCACGAGGGAGCAGTACTTC
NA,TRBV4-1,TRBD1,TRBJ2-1,CASSQVGRGSYNEQFF,TGCGCCAGCAGCCAAGTCGGCAGGGGGTCTTACAATGAGCAGTTCTTC
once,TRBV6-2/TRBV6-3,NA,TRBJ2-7,CASSYLAGSYEQYF,TGTGCCAGCAGTTACCTCGCAGGATCCTACGAGCAGTACTTC
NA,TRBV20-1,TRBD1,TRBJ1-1,CSASIPGTANTEAFF,TGCAGTGCTAGTATCCCCGGGACAGCAAACACTGAAGCTTTCTTT
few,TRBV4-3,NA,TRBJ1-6,CASSQHHQTGSSYNSPLHF,TGCGCCAGCAGCCAACATCACCAAACAGGGAGCTCCTATAATTCACCCCTCCACTTT
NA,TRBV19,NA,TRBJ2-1,CASSWTPSNEQFF,TGTGCCAGTAGTTGGACTCCCAGCAATGAGCAGTTCTTC
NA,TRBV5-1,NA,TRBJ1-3,CASSLLPDLNGNTIYF,TGCGCCAGCAGCTTGCTTCCAGACTTAAACGGGAACACCATATATTTT
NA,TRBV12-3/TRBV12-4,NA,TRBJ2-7,CASSLRGYEQYF,TGTGCCAGCAGTTTAAGAGGGTACGAGCAGTACTTC
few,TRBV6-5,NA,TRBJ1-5,CASSYLGGGNQPQHF,TGTGCCAGCAGTTACCTAGGAGGGGGCAATCAGCCCCAGCATTTT
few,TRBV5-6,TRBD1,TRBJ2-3,CASSLTGVADTQYF,TGTGCCAGCAGCCTGACAGGGGTCGCAGATACGCAGTATTTT
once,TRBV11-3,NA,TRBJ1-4,CASSSREDNEKLFF,TGTGCCAGCAGCTCCAGGGAAGATAATGAAAAACTGTTTTTT
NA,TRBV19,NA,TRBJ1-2,CASSIGSRAGGYTF,TGTGCCAGTAGTATTGGGTCCAGGGCCGGGGGCTACACCTTC
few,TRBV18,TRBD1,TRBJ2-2,CASSTGQGATGELFF,TGTGCCAGCTCAACGGGACAGGGTGCCACCGGGGAGCTGTTTTTT
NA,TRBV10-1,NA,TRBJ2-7,CASSGHLAYEQYF,TGCGCCAGCAGTGGACACCTGGCCTACGAGCAGTACTTC
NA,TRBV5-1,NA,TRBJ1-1,CASSADGGSTEAFF,TGCGCCAGCAGCGCCGACGGGGGTAGCACTGAAGCTTTCTTT